Listed below are T cell receptor beta chains from one sample, sequenced in a study of beta chain features in type 1 diabetes. Profiling relied on immunoSEQ multiplex PCR, and the TCRdb table lists in-frame clones only, not all of them. The profile shows more than 100,000 clones, 25% to 35% of them singletons. The specimen sequenced was central memory CD4+ T cells from blood. The receptor source for this set is a woman aged 18 to 35 with type 1 diabetes. Both conserved end residues are part of each CDR3. The D gene is left open where the match is weak.

TRBV30,TRBD1,TRBJ1-5,CAWSVGQGYQPQHF
TRBV19,TRBD1,TRBJ1-4,CAARDRGRSNEKLFF
TRBV4-3,-,TRBJ1-3,CASSQDRHSNSLSGNTIYF
TRBV5-8,TRBD2,TRBJ2-1,CASGGREYSEQFF
TRBV29-1,TRBD2,TRBJ2-5,CSVELAGVFETQYF
TRBV4-3,TRBD1,TRBJ2-3,CASSLGTGLFTDTQYF
TRBV30,-,TRBJ1-4,CAWSTGRVNEKLFF
TRBV29-1,-,TRBJ1-2,CSVEDTGGGYTF
TRBV7-2,TRBD1,TRBJ1-2,CASSPARGDYGYTF
TRBV7-9,-,TRBJ2-3,CASSPSGRTDTQYF
TRBV19,TRBD2,TRBJ2-1,CASRLPGTRSHNEQFF
TRBV7-8,-,TRBJ2-7,CASSLQGIPLEQYF
TRBV6-5,TRBD1,TRBJ2-3,CASRTGQGADTQYF
TRBV4-2,TRBD2,TRBJ2-1,CASSQASGRANEQFF